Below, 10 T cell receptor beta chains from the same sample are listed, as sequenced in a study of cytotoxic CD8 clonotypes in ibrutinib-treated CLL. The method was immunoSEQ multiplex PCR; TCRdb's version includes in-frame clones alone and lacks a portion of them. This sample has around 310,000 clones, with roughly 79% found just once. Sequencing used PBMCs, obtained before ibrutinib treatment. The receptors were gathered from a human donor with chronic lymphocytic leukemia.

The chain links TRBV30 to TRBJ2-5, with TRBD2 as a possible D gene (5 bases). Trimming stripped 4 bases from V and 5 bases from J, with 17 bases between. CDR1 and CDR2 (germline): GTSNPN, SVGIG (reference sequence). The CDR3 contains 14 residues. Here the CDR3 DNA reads TGTGCCTGGAAAAGGCTAGCCGTCGGGGAGACCCAGTACTTC. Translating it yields CAWKRLAVGETQYF.

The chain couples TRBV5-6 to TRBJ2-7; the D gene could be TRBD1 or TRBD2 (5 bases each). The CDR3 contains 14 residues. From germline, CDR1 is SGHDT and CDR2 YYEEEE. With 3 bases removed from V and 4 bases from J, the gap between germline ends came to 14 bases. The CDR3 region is CASSSGGIRYEQYF. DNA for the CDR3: TGTGCCAGCAGCTCTGGGGGAATTCGGTACGAGCAGTACTTC.

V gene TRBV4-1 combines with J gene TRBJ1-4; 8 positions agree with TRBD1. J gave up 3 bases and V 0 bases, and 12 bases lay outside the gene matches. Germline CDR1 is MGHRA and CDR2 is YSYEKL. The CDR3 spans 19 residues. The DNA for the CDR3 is TGCGCCAGCAGCCAAGATTCGGGACAGGCGCGCATTGCTAATGAAAAACTGTTTTTT. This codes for CASSQDSGQARIANEKLFF.

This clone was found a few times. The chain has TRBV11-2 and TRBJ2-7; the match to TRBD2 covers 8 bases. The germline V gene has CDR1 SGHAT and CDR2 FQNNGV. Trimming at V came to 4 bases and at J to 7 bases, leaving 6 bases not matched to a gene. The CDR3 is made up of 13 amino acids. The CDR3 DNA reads TGTGCCAGCAGCTCCGGGACTAGGGTGGAGCAGTACTTC. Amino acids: CASSSGTRVEQYF.

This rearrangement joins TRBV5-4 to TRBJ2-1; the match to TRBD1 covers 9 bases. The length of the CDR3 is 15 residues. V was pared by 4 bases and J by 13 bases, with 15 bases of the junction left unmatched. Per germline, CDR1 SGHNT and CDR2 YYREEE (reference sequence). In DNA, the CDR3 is TGTGCCAGCAGCACCGGACAGGGGATGGACGGGAATCAGTTCTTC. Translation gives CASSTGQGMDGNQFF.

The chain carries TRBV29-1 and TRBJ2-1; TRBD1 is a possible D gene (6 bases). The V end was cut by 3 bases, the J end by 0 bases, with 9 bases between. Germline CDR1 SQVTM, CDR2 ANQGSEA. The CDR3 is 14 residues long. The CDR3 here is CSVDVTGSYNEQFF. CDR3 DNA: TGCAGCGTTGATGTGACAGGCTCCTACAATGAGCAGTTCTTC.

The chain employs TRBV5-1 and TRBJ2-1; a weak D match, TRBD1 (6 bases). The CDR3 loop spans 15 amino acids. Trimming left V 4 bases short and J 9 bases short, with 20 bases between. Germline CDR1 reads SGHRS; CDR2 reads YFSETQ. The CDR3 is CASSQDSIEAREQFF. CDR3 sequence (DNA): TGCGCCAGCAGCCAGGACAGCATAGAGGCCCGTGAGCAGTTCTTC.

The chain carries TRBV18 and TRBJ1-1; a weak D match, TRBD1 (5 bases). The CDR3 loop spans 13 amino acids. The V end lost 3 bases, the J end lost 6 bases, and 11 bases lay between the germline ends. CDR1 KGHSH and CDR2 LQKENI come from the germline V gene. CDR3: CASSPGDGAEAFF. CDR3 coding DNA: TGTGCCAGCTCACCTGGGGACGGGGCTGAAGCTTTCTTT.

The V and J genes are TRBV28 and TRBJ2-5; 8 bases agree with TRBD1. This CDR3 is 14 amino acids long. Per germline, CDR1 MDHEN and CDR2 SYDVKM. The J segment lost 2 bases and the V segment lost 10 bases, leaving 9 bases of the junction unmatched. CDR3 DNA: TGTGCCACAGACCCACAGGGGGAGCAAGAGACCCAGTACTTC. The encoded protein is CATDPQGEQETQYF.

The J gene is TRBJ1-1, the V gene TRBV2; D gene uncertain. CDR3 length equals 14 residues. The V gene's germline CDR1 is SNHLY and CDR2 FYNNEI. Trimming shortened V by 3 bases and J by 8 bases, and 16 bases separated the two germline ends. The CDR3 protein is CASSDAGPILEAFF. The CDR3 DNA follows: TGTGCCAGCAGTGACGCCGGACCCATCCTGGAAGCTTTCTTT.